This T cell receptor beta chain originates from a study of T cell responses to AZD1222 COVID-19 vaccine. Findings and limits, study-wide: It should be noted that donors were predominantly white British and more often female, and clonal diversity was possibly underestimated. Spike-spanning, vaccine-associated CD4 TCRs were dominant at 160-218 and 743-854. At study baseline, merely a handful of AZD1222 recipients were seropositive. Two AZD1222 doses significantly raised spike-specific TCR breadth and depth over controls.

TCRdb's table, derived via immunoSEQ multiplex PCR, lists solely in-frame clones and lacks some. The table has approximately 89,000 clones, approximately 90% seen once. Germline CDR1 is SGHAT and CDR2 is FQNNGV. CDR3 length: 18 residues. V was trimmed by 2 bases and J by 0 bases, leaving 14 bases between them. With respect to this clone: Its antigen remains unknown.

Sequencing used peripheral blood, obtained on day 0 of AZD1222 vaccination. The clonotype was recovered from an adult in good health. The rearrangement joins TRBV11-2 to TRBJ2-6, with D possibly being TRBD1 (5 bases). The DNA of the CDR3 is TGTGCCAGCAGCTTAACCCGGAGACAGAACTCTGGGGCCAACGTCCTGACTTTC. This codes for CASSLTRRQNSGANVLTF.